Listed here are 26 T cell receptor beta chains from one sample, sequenced in a study of spatial heterogeneity in lung cancer. Findings of the study overall: Counts of expanded intratumoral alpha and beta TCRs tracked tumor mutation counts.

TCRdb redid the calling of the 5' RACE reads with MiXCR, one entry per CDR3 protein. Of under 7,500 distinct CDR3 sequences listed, 11% to 15% were seen once; the top ten hold roughly 10%. Antigen specificity for these receptors is unknown. Time point of the sample: sample taken at primary tumor resection. This specimen consisted of lung tumor tissue, obtained at surgery. These receptors were obtained from a female donor with early-stage non-small cell lung cancer.

This clonotype counts as medium-sized (0.01 to 0.1%). A junction boundary mismatches the germline segment, possibly from a read error. A library prepared for alpha chains yielded this beta chain as an off-target read; its size is of little meaning. The chain uses TRBV28 and TRBJ2-2, with D tentatively TRBD2 (7 bases). Germline-derived CDR1 and CDR2 are MDHEN and SYDVKM. The CDR3 sequence is 17 residues long. As DNA, the CDR3 is TGTGCCAGCCGTTTTGGGGCGGGGGCAGAGAACACCGGGGAGCTGTTTTTT. It yields the protein CASRFGAGAENTGELFF.

As to this clonotype: The library was prepared for alpha chains; this beta chain is a stray read, so its frequency means little. The chain combines TRBV5-1 with TRBJ2-2; the D is unclear. This CDR3 is 12 amino acids long. V lost 1 base, J lost 8 bases, and 6 bases lay in between. Germline V gene data show CDR1 as SGHRS and CDR2 as YFSETQ. The CDR3 DNA is TGCGCCAGCAGCTTGCGATTAGGGGAGCTGTTTTTT. It is translated as CASSLRLGELFF.

In this sample, this clonotype is medium-sized (0.01 to 0.1%). This beta chain appears as a stray read in a library generated for alpha chains; its size is not informative. The genes are TRBV20-1 and TRBJ1-2; D is unresolved. CDR1 and CDR2 (germline): DFQATT, SNEGSKA (reference sequence). This CDR3 is built from 12 residues. The V and J ends lost 6 bases and 5 bases respectively, with 13 bases between them. This CDR3 reads CSAPDLRYGYTF. The CDR3 DNA sequence: TGCAGTGCCCCGGACTTACGTTATGGCTACACCTTC.

This clonotype is classed as medium-sized. This beta chain came through as a stray read in a library set up for alpha chains, and its size says little. This chain joins TRBV7-9 and TRBJ2-7; 7 bases line up with TRBD2. V shed 11 bases and J 4 bases; nucleotides not matched to a gene: 35. The CDR3 extends over 21 amino acids. From germline, CDR1 is SEHNR and CDR2 FQNEAQ (reference sequence). CDR3: CAFPEGGRIEARISRIYEQYF. CDR3 sequence (DNA): TGTGCCTTCCCCGAGGGAGGGAGGATAGAGGCCCGCATCTCGCGAATATACGAGCAGTACTTC. Complete variable domain (other parts from reference TRBV7-9 and TRBJ2-7): DTGVSQNPRHKITKRGQNVTFRCDPISEHNRLYWYRQTLGQGPEFLTYFQNEAQLEKSRLLSDRFSAERPKGSFSTLEIQRTEQGDSAMYLCAFPEGGRIEARISRIYEQYFGPGTRLTVT.

This clonotype was seen ten or more times. The size of this beta chain means little, since it is a stray read in a library made for alpha chains. The rearrangement links TRBV11-3 to TRBJ2-1, with TRBD2 as a possible D gene (6 bases). Germline loops: CDR1 SGHNT, CDR2 YENEEA. The V and J ends lost 2 bases and 8 bases respectively, with 10 bases between them. The CDR3 length is 13 residues. The CDR3 DNA reads as TGTGCCAGCAGCTTAAGGTGGGGGGATGAGCAGTTCTTC. Its protein is CASSLRWGDEQFF.

This clonotype is labeled medium-sized. Since the library was made to target alpha chains, this beta chain is a stray read and its abundance is not meaningful. V is TRBV29-1 and J is TRBJ2-1; 11 positions match TRBD1. Germline V gives CDR1 SQVTM, CDR2 ANQGSEA. This CDR3 is 15 amino acids long. V gave up 1 base and J gave up 9 bases; unmatched junction bases: 8. The CDR3 loop is CSVEVTGTGGSEQFF. CDR3 DNA sequence: TGCAGCGTTGAAGTTACCGGGACAGGGGGAAGTGAGCAGTTCTTC.

This clonotype was seen at least ten times. The library was designed around alpha chains, so this beta chain is a stray read whose abundance carries little weight. The chain links TRBV2 to TRBJ1-5, with D uncertain. The germline CDR1 and CDR2 sequences are SNHLY and FYNNEI. CDR3 length equals 13 residues. V was pared by 3 bases and J by 7 bases, with 10 bases between. The DNA of the CDR3 is TGTGCCAGCAGTGATCGTGTTGGGCAGCCCCAGCATTTT. Encoded protein: CASSDRVGQPQHF.

Many counts were recorded for this clonotype. Found in a library prepared for alpha chains, this beta chain is an off-target read, and its abundance has little meaning. The chain couples TRBV28 to TRBJ1-6; D not resolved. CDR1 and CDR2 (germline): MDHEN, SYDVKM. Between the trimmed V and J ends, which lost 5 bases and 9 bases, there was a span of 8 bases. The CDR3 contains 12 residues. The CDR3 nucleotides read TGTGCCAGCAGTCTCACAACTTCACCCCTCCACTTT. It translates to CASSLTTSPLHF. Filled out from reference TRBV28 and TRBJ1-6, the complete variable domain reads DVKVTQSSRYLVKRTGEKVFLECVQDMDHENMFWYRQDPGLGLRLIYFSYDVKMKEKGDIPEGYSVSREKKERFSLILESASTNQTSMYLCASSLTTSPLHFGNGTRLTVT.

In its sample, this clonotype ranks as medium-sized. A library prepared for alpha chains yielded this beta chain as an off-target read; its size is of little meaning. This rearrangement joins TRBV5-4 to TRBJ2-5; the D is unclear. CDR1 and CDR2 from the germline V gene are SGHNT and YYREEE (reference sequence). The length of the CDR3 is 17 residues. The V end lost 1 base, the J end lost 2 bases, and 18 bases lay between the germline ends. In DNA form, the CDR3 reads TGTGCCAGCAGCTTGAAGTCGGGTGCGTTTGTTCAAGAGACCCAGTACTTC. This codes for CASSLKSGAFVQETQYF.

This clonotype was recorded at least ten times. With the library built for alpha chains, this beta chain is off target and its frequency is not meaningful. This rearrangement joins TRBV10-3 to TRBJ1-5; D gene uncertain. Germline V gives CDR1 ENHRY, CDR2 SYGVKD. This CDR3 has 15 residues. Trimming removed 3 bases at V and 0 bases at J, with 9 bases between. CDR3 nucleotides: TGTGCCATCAGTGACCCCACTACTAGCAATCAGCCCCAGCATTTT. Its translation is CAISDPTTSNQPQHF.

This clonotype showed up many times. In a library made to pick up alpha chains, this beta chain is a stray read with a size that means little. The rearrangement uses TRBV5-5 and TRBJ1-1, with TRBD1 matching 9 bases. Germline V gene data show CDR1 as SGHKS and CDR2 as YYEKEE (reference sequence). CDR3 length: 16 residues. V lost 2 bases, J lost 6 bases, and 11 bases stayed unmatched. In nucleotides, the CDR3 is TGTGCCAGCAGCTTCCACCGAACAGGGGGCATCGCTGAAGCTTTCTTT. It yields the protein CASSFHRTGGIAEAFF. The full variable domain, its missing parts supplied by reference TRBV5-5 and TRBJ1-1, is DAGVTQSPTHLIKTRGQQVTLRCSPISGHKSVSWYQQVLGQGPQFIFQYYEKEERGRGNFPDRFSARQFPNYSSELNVNALLLGDSALYLCASSFHRTGGIAEAFFGQGTRLTVV.

Concerning this clonotype itself: A library prepared for alpha chains yielded this beta chain as an off-target read; its size is of little meaning. J is TRBJ2-2 and V is TRBV12-3 or TRBV12-4; 7 nucleotides align to TRBD1. V was clipped by 5 bases and J by 5 bases; unmatched bases: 14. CDR3 length: 17 amino acids. CDR3 DNA sequence: TGTGCCAGCAGTCCCGCCGGTAGGGGGCGCGAAACCGGGGAGCTGTTTTTT. This translates into CASSPAGRGRETGELFF.

By share, this clonotype counts as medium-sized. Because the library targeted alpha chains, this beta chain is an off-target read whose size means little. The chain combines TRBV7-2 with TRBJ1-2, with a possible D match to TRBD1 (6 bases). Germline CDR1 and CDR2: SGHTA and FQGNSA. Between the trimmed V and J ends, which lost 5 bases and 0 bases, there was a span of 13 bases. The CDR3 is made up of 15 amino acids. CDR3 amino acids: CASSPGARANYGYTF. The CDR3 DNA reads as TGTGCCAGCAGCCCAGGGGCCAGAGCTAACTATGGCTACACCTTC. The complete variable domain, with remaining parts taken from reference TRBV7-2 and TRBJ1-2, reads GAGVSQSPSNKVTEKGKDVELRCDPISGHTALYWYRQSLGQGLEFLIYFQGNSAPDKSGLPSDRFSAERTGGSVSTLTIQRTQQEDSAVYLCASSPGARANYGYTFGSGTRLTVV.

This clonotype was recorded at least ten times. This beta chain is off target for a library built for alpha chains, so its abundance means little. The V gene is TRBV30, the J gene TRBJ2-3; 8 nucleotides agree with TRBD1. Germline loops: CDR1 GTSNPN, CDR2 SVGIG (reference sequence). CDR3 length: 13 amino acids. The V gene end was trimmed by 2 bases and the J gene end by 4 bases; junction bases not matched to a gene: 2. The CDR3 DNA reads TGTGCCTGGAGTCAACAGGGGGCAGATACGCAGTATTTT. It yields the protein CAWSQQGADTQYF.

Comment on this clonotype: This beta chain came through as a stray read in a library set up for alpha chains, and its size says little. The chain employs TRBV28 and TRBJ2-7, with D tentatively TRBD1 (6 bases). There are 13 residues in the CDR3. V was cut by 6 bases and J by 4 bases, with 13 bases left in between. CDR1 is MDHEN and CDR2 is SYDVKM in the germline V gene. This CDR3 reads CASSPGQPYEQYF. The CDR3 DNA is TGTGCCAGCAGCCCCGGACAGCCTTACGAGCAGTACTTC.

This clonotype is labeled medium-sized. This beta chain lies outside the target of a library built for alpha chains; its clone size means little. J is TRBJ1-4 and V is TRBV27, with a tentative D call TRBD1 (6 bases). The CDR3 is made up of 16 amino acids. V was clipped by 3 bases and J by 0 bases, with 11 bases between them. CDR1 is MNHEY and CDR2 is SMNVEV in the germline V gene (reference sequence). CDR3 residues: CASSFGRGSTNEKLFF. DNA for the CDR3: TGTGCCAGCAGTTTCGGCAGGGGCTCAACTAATGAAAAACTGTTTTTT.

At least ten counts were recorded for this clonotype. With the library built for alpha chains, this beta chain is off target and its frequency is not meaningful. The chain employs TRBV2 and TRBJ2-7; D call uncertain. The CDR3 extends over 12 amino acids. The V gene's germline CDR1 is SNHLY and CDR2 FYNNEI. Trimming shortened V by 7 bases and J by 3 bases, and 10 bases separated the two germline ends. The CDR3 region is CASKQQNYEQYF. CDR3 in DNA: TGTGCCAGCAAACAGCAAAACTACGAGCAGTACTTC. The whole variable domain, filled in from reference TRBV2 and TRBJ2-7, reads EPEVTQTPSHQVTQMGQEVILRCVPISNHLYFYWYRQILGQKVEFLVSFYNNEISEKSEIFDDQFSVERPDGSNFTLKIRSTKLEDSAMYFCASKQQNYEQYFGPGTRLTVT.

About this clonotype: The library was built for alpha chains, so this beta chain is an off-target read and its size means little. The gene calls are TRBV18 and TRBJ2-7; the D gene is possibly TRBD2 (6 bases). CDR1 is KGHSH and CDR2 is LQKENI in the germline V gene. The CDR3 spans 16 residues. Trimming shortened V by 3 bases and J by 5 bases, and 20 bases separated the two germline ends. The CDR3 DNA reads TGTGCCAGCTCACCGGCGGGGCAGAACTTCAGGAACGAGCAGTACTTC. It yields the protein CASSPAGQNFRNEQYF.

For this clonotype: For a library built for alpha chains, this beta chain is a stray read; little rests on its size. This chain uses TRBV6-1 with TRBJ2-3, with 8 bases identical to TRBD1. V shed 1 base and J 2 bases; nucleotides not matched to a gene: 2. The CDR3 loop spans 15 amino acids. Germline V gene lookup returns CDR1 MNHNS and CDR2 SASEGT. In DNA form, the CDR3 reads TGTGCCAGCAGTGAAGGGACAGGGCACACAGATACGCAGTATTTT. It is translated as CASSEGTGHTDTQYF.

At least ten counts were recorded for this clonotype. The library was designed around alpha chains, so this beta chain is a stray read whose abundance carries little weight. The chain couples TRBV15 to TRBJ2-4, with D hard to call. CDR1 is LNHNV and CDR2 is YYDKDF in the germline V gene (reference sequence). V was clipped by 0 bases and J by 5 bases, with 8 bases between them. The CDR3 loop spans 14 amino acids. The CDR3 DNA is TGTGCCACCAGCAGAGACAGTGGGCAAAACATTCAGTACTTC. Amino acids: CATSRDSGQNIQYF.

Within the sample, this clonotype is medium-sized. Within a library made for alpha chains, this beta chain is off target, and its count is uninformative. J is TRBJ1-1 and V is TRBV29-1; 9 positions agree with TRBD1. Trimming at V came to 4 bases and at J to 5 bases, leaving 5 bases not matched to a gene. The CDR3 sequence is 13 residues long. Germline CDR1 is SQVTM and CDR2 is ANQGSEA. CDR3 protein: CSVGQGVRTEAFF. The CDR3 DNA sequence: TGCAGCGTTGGACAGGGGGTACGGACTGAAGCTTTCTTT.

This clonotype rates as medium-sized. The size of this beta chain means little, since it is a stray read in a library made for alpha chains. This sequence joins TRBV7-8 and TRBJ2-2, with D uncertain. Germline V gives CDR1 SGHVS, CDR2 FQNEAQ. V was shortened by 2 bases and J by 1 base, with 11 bases between the two germline ends. CDR3 length equals 16 residues. The CDR3 sequence is CASSLNNMMNTGELFF. The CDR3 nucleotides are TGTGCCAGCAGCTTAAACAATATGATGAACACCGGGGAGCTGTTTTTT.

There are many counts of this clonotype. A read error may produce the germline difference seen at one junction end. The library was built for alpha chains, so this beta chain is an off-target read and its size means little. The genes are TRBV4-2 and TRBJ2-7, with 10 bases matching TRBD2. CDR3 length equals 16 residues. The germline CDR1 and CDR2 sequences are LGHNA and YNFKEQ. CDR3 sequence: CASSPSSLAGAYGQYF. Written as DNA, the CDR3 is TGTGCCAGCAGCCCATCGAGCCTAGCGGGGGCCTACGGGCAGTACTTC.

This clonotype was seen ten or more times. This beta chain appears as a stray read in a library generated for alpha chains; its size is not informative. V and J are TRBV6-6 and TRBJ1-1; D is unclear. This CDR3 contains 16 residues. Germline assignment: CDR1 MNHNY and CDR2 SVGAGI (reference sequence). V lost 6 bases and J lost 0, with 17 bases in between. The CDR3 loop reads CASSRQQTPLNTEAFF. Here the CDR3 DNA reads TGTGCCAGCAGCCGGCAACAGACACCTTTGAACACTGAAGCTTTCTTT.

This clonotype came up many times. The library was prepared for alpha chains; this beta chain is a stray read, so its frequency means little. The rearrangement uses TRBV7-2 and TRBJ2-2; the D is unclear. The V gene's germline CDR1 is SGHTA and CDR2 FQGNSA. There are 13 residues in the CDR3. Trimming stripped 6 bases from V and 7 bases from J, with 12 bases between. CDR3 sequence (DNA): TGTGCCAGCAGAATAGGGCCGAACGGGGAGCTGTTTTTT. Protein product: CASRIGPNGELFF.

In its sample, this clonotype was seen many times. Because the library targeted alpha chains, this beta chain is an off-target read whose size means little. This chain uses TRBV11-3 with TRBJ2-1, with TRBD2 matching over 12 bases. V dropped 3 bases and J dropped 7; count of bases not matched to a gene: 4. The CDR3 totals 15 residues. CDR1 is SGHNT, CDR2 YENEEA, per germline. The CDR3 DNA reads as TGTGCCAGCAGCTTCTCTGGACTAGCGGGGAATGAGCAGTTCTTC. It specifies CASSFSGLAGNEQFF.